A single sample is the source of the 20 T cell receptor beta chains below, sequenced in a study of OX40 agonist ivuxolimab in advanced cancers. The table came from immunoSEQ multiplex PCR; TCRdb's copy has only in-frame clones and leaves some out. The data contain tens of thousands of clones, approximately 80% of them seen just once; the ten biggest clones take up 0.7%. Sequenced material: CD4+ or CD8+ T cells sorted from blood, taken in a trial of the OX40 agonist ivuxolimab. The receptors were gathered from an adult with an advanced solid tumor such as melanoma, head and neck, liver or kidney cancer.

The chain employs TRBV19 and TRBJ2-3; D possibly uses TRBD1 or TRBD2 (5 bases each). V was trimmed by 2 bases and J by 0 bases, leaving 12 bases between them. The CDR3 has 16 amino acids. The germline CDR1 and CDR2 sequences are LNHDA and SQIVND (reference sequence). For the CDR3, the DNA is TGTGCCAGTAGTATATCGCCGGGGCCCAGCACAGATACGCAGTATTTT. Translated: CASSISPGPSTDTQYF.

This chain uses TRBV18 with TRBJ2-2; D not certain. Trimming removed 2 bases at V and 1 base at J, with 5 bases between. The CDR3 contains 14 residues. The germline V gene encodes CDR1 KGHSH and CDR2 LQKENI. For the CDR3, the DNA is TGTGCCAGCTCACCAACACGGAACACCGGGGAGCTGTTTTTT. Translation gives CASSPTRNTGELFF.

The chain links TRBV10-3 to TRBJ2-3, with D uncertain. V shed 3 bases and J shed 6 bases, with 7 bases lying between them. Germline assignment: CDR1 ENHRY and CDR2 SYGVKD. CDR3 length: 12 residues. Here the CDR3 DNA reads TGTGCCATCAGTGACCTTAAGGATACGCAGTATTTT. Amino acids: CAISDLKDTQYF.

The CDR3 DNA sequence: TGTGCCAGTAGTATCGAACAGGGGCCTCAGGGGCCCCAGCATTTT. It translates to CASSIEQGPQGPQHF. V gene TRBV19 combines with J gene TRBJ1-5, with 7 bases that match TRBD1. CDR3 length: 15 amino acids. Germline CDR1 and CDR2: LNHDA and SQIVND (reference sequence). Unmatched junction bases numbered 11, after V lost 3 bases and J lost 9 bases.

The J gene is TRBJ2-6, the V gene TRBV18, with D perhaps being TRBD1 or TRBD2 (5 bases each). This CDR3 has 19 amino acids. V lost 3 bases and J lost 3, with 21 bases in between. The germline gives CDR1 KGHSH, CDR2 LQKENI. The CDR3: CASSPSIQGLAGGANVLTF. Written as DNA, the CDR3 is TGTGCCAGCTCACCTTCCATCCAGGGCCTAGCTGGTGGGGCCAACGTCCTGACTTTC.

This clone has only one observation. CDR3 amino acids: CASSLAGRSPTGNEQFF. CDR3 bases: TGTGCCAGCAGCTTAGCGGGTCGCTCACCCACCGGCAATGAGCAGTTCTTC. The genes are TRBV7-9 and TRBJ2-1, with D uncertain. V lost 0 bases and J lost 6, with 18 bases in between. The germline V gene encodes CDR1 SEHNR and CDR2 FQNEAQ (reference sequence). The CDR3 is 17 residues long.

The chain combines TRBV18 with TRBJ2-7; maybe TRBD1 (5 bases). The CDR3 covers 15 residues. Germline lookup yields CDR1 KGHSH and CDR2 LQKENI. With 3 bases removed from V and 4 bases from J, the gap between germline ends came to 16 bases. The chain's CDR3 is CASSPVGADKYEQYF. DNA of the CDR3: TGTGCCAGCTCACCGGTTGGGGCTGACAAGTACGAGCAGTACTTC.

Concerning this clone: At one of its ends the junction is not consistent with the germline gene, which may arise from a read error. The chain links TRBV7-2 to TRBJ2-1, with 12 bases identical to TRBD2. Germline V gene lookup returns CDR1 SGHTA and CDR2 FQGNSA. This CDR3 region has 14 residues. In nucleotides, the CDR3 is TGTGCCAGCAGCCTAGCGGGGGGGGGCAATGAGCAGTTCTTC. Amino acid sequence: CASSLAGGGNEQFF.

The chain has TRBV6-1 and TRBJ2-7; 7 bases line up with TRBD2. The germline V gene encodes CDR1 MNHNS and CDR2 SASEGT. This CDR3 is built from 11 residues. With V trimmed by 6 bases and J by 13 bases, 9 bases remained unmatched. The CDR3 is CASSGRDYSYF. The CDR3 DNA reads TGTGCCAGCAGCGGCCGGGACTACTCCTACTTC.

This rearrangement joins TRBV5-1 to TRBJ1-1; D is perhaps TRBD1 (6 bases). The CDR3 has 15 amino acids. Trimming stripped 4 bases from V and 0 bases from J, with 13 bases between. Germline loops: CDR1 SGHRS, CDR2 YFSETQ. The CDR3 DNA reads TGCGCCAGCAGCGCTACAGGGCTCCTGAACACTGAAGCTTTCTTT. Translating it yields CASSATGLLNTEAFF.

The genes are TRBV7-7 and TRBJ2-2, with 12 bases fitting TRBD2. V dropped 4 bases and J dropped 4; count of bases not matched to a gene: 1. Germline assignment: CDR1 SSHAT and CDR2 FNYEAQ (reference sequence). The CDR3 is 15 amino acids. CDR3 sequence: CASSSSGGGTGELFF. DNA for the CDR3: TGTGCCAGCAGCTCTAGCGGGGGGGGCACCGGGGAGCTGTTTTTT.

The table lists this clone with a few counts. The chain links TRBV4-1 to TRBJ1-5; D remains ambiguous. Germline V CDR1 and CDR2: MGHRA, YSYEKL. The ends were cut back, 3 bases at V and 8 bases at J, with 17 bases in the middle. The CDR3 length is 15 residues. CDR3 protein: CASSQPGIPQEPQHF. In nucleotides, the CDR3 is TGCGCCAGCAGCCAGCCCGGGATCCCCCAGGAGCCCCAGCATTTT.

This clone was found a few times. The chain recombines TRBV7-2 with TRBJ2-1; the D gene could be TRBD1 or TRBD2 (5 bases each). The CDR3 runs 15 residues. Between the trimmed V and J ends, which lost 4 bases and 6 bases, there was a span of 16 bases. Germline CDR1 and CDR2: SGHTA and FQGNSA. The CDR3 here is CASSYEGTIVNEQFF. CDR3 DNA: TGTGCCAGCAGCTACGAGGGGACGATTGTCAATGAGCAGTTCTTC.

The chain has TRBV5-1 and TRBJ2-5; the match to TRBD2 covers 9 bases. J lost 2 bases, V lost 1 base, and 9 bases had no gene match. Germline CDR1 and CDR2: SGHRS and YFSETQ. The CDR3 contains 17 residues. Written as DNA, the CDR3 is TGCGCCAGCAGCTTGTGGTTGACTAGCGGCCATCAAGAGACCCAGTACTTC. The encoded protein is CASSLWLTSGHQETQYF.

The rearrangement joins TRBV10-1 to TRBJ2-5; 11 bases match TRBD1. Germline loops: CDR1 WNHNN, CDR2 SYGVQD (reference sequence). The CDR3 consists of 15 residues. With 3 bases clipped from V and 4 bases from J, the junction kept 4 bases outside the gene matches. In nucleotides, the CDR3 is TGCGCCAGCAGTGATACCGGGACAGGGGGAGAGACCCAGTACTTC. This translates into CASSDTGTGGETQYF.

The chain is built from TRBV5-4 and TRBJ2-5; TRBD1 agrees at 8 bases. V lost 0 bases to trimming and J lost 2 bases; unmatched junction nucleotides: 6. Germline V gene sequence: CDR1 SGHNT, CDR2 YYREEE (reference sequence). The CDR3 consists of 16 residues. This chain's CDR3 is CASSLALGQGQETQYF. CDR3 nucleotides: TGTGCCAGCAGCTTGGCCCTCGGACAGGGTCAAGAGACCCAGTACTTC.

This clone was counted once. The chain links TRBV6-5 to TRBJ2-5; 9 bases line up with TRBD2. Germline CDR1 MNHEY, CDR2 SVGAGI. The CDR3 loop spans 14 amino acids. The V segment lost 9 bases and the J segment 5 bases; nucleotides outside the gene matches: 10. CDR3 nucleotides: TGTGCCAGTTCCCTCCGGCTAGCGGGGGAGACCCAGTACTTC. Its translation: CASSLRLAGETQYF.

In its sample, this clone was seen once. The V call is TRBV5-8, the J call TRBJ1-2; D is unclear. Germline V lookup: CDR1 SGHTS, CDR2 YDEGEE. V lost 5 bases and J lost 5, with 7 bases in between. This CDR3 contains 11 residues. Here the CDR3 reads CASSDHYGYTF. The CDR3 coding sequence is TGTGCCAGCAGTGATCATTATGGCTACACCTTC.

The genes are TRBV6-5 and TRBJ2-3; possibly TRBD1 for D (5 bases). V gave up 4 bases and J gave up 6 bases, with 8 bases separating them. Germline loops: CDR1 MNHEY, CDR2 SVGAGI. This CDR3 contains 12 residues. CDR3 bases: TGTGCCAGCAGTTTAGGGGTGGATACGCAGTATTTT. Its translation: CASSLGVDTQYF.

V gene TRBV6-1 combines with J gene TRBJ2-7; D is undetermined. The CDR3 totals 12 residues. Germline-derived CDR1 and CDR2 are MNHNS and SASEGT. The V and J ends lost 2 bases and 4 bases respectively, with 6 bases between them. The CDR3 sequence is CASSELDYEQYF. The CDR3 region has the DNA TGTGCCAGCAGTGAATTGGATTACGAGCAGTACTTC.